Detailed here is one TCR beta chain. No antigen is known for it. The sample belongs to a study of cytomegalovirus exposure and HLA in healthy donors. About the research overall: The roughly 120 validation repertoires used the same platform as the approximately 670 first-cohort repertoires (as reported by a later analysis).

Points from the study as a whole: Reports indicated that the classifier achieved high specificity and sensitivity in diagnosing cytomegalovirus status. The study labeled under 200 TCR beta chains cytomegalovirus-associated.

Sequenced by immunoSEQ multiplex PCR; TCRdb stores in-frame clones only, minus some. Of 120,000 to 150,000 clones listed, roughly 92% are singletons. The sample consisted of PBMCs. The TCR originated in a man aged 18 to 30 in good health and CMV-seronegative.

The CDR3 DNA reads TGTGCCAGCAGTCCACAGGGGACCAATCAGCCCCAGCATTTT. Its translation: CASSPQGTNQPQHF. The chain uses TRBV6-1 and TRBJ1-5, with 7 bases matching TRBD1. CDR1 is MNHNS and CDR2 is SASEGT in the germline V gene. J gave up 3 bases and V 5 bases, and 4 bases lay outside the gene matches. The CDR3 covers 14 residues.